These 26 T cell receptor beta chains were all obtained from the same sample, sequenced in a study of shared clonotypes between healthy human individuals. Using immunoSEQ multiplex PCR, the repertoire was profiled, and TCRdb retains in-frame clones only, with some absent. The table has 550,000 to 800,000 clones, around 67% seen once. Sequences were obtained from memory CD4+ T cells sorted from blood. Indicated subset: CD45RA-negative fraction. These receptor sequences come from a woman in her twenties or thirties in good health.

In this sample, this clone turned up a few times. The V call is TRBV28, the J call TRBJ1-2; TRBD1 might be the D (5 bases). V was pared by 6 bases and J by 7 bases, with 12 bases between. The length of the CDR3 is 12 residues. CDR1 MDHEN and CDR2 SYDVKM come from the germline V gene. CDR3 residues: CASRSGVAGYTF. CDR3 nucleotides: TGTGCCAGCAGGTCGGGGGTGGCTGGCTACACCTTC.

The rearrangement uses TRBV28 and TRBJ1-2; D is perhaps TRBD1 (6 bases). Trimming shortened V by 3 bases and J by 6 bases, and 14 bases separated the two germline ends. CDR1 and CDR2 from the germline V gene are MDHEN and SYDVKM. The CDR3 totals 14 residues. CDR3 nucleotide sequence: TGTGCCAGCAGTTTCCAATGGCAGGGGAATGGCTACACCTTC. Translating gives CASSFQWQGNGYTF.

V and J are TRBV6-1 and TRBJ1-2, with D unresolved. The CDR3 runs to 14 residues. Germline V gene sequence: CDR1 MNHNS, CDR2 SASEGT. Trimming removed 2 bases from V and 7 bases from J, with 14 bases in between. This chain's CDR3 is CASSEKVGGGGYTF. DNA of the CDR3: TGTGCCAGCAGTGAAAAGGTGGGAGGAGGTGGCTACACCTTC.

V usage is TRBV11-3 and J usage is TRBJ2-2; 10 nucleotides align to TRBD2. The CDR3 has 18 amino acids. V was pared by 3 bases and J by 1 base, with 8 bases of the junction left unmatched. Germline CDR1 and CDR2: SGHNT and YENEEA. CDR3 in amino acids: CASSLLAGVLGNTGELFF. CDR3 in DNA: TGTGCCAGCAGCTTGCTAGCGGGAGTTTTGGGGAACACCGGGGAGCTGTTTTTT. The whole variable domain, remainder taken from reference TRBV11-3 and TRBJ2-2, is EAGVVQSPRYKIIEKKQPVAFWCNPISGHNTLYWYLQNLGQGPELLIRYENEEAVDDSQLPKDRFSAERLKGVDSTLKIQPAELGDSAVYLCASSLLAGVLGNTGELFFGEGSRLTVL.

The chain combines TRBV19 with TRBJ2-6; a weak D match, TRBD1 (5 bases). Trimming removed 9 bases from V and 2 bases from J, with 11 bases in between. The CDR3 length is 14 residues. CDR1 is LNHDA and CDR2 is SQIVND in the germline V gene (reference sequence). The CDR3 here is CASHTGAGANVLTF. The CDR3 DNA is TGTGCCAGCCATACAGGCGCTGGGGCCAACGTCCTGACTTTC.

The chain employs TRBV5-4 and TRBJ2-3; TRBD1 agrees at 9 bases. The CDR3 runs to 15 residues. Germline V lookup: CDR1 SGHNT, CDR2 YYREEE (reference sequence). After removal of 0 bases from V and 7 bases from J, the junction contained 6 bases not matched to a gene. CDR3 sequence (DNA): TGTGCCAGCAGCTTGGGGGGACAGGGATCGCATACGCAGTATTTT. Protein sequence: CASSLGGQGSHTQYF.

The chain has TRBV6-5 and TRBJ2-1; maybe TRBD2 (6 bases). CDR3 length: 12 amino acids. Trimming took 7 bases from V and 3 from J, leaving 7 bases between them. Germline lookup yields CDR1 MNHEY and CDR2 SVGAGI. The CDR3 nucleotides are TGTGCCAGCACCGGGGGCTACAATGAGCAGTTCTTC. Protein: CASTGGYNEQFF.

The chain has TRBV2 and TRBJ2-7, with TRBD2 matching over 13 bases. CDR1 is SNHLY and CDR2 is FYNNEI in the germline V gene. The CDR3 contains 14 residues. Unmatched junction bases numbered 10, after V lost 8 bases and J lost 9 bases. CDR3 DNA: TGTGCCAGCGCCAGGACTAGCGGGAGAGAGCGGCAGTACTTC. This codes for CASARTSGRERQYF. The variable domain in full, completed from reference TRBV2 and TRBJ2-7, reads EPEVTQTPSHQVTQMGQEVILRCVPISNHLYFYWYRQILGQKVEFLVSFYNNEISEKSEIFDDQFSVERPDGSNFTLKIRSTKLEDSAMYFCASARTSGRERQYFGPGTRLTVT.

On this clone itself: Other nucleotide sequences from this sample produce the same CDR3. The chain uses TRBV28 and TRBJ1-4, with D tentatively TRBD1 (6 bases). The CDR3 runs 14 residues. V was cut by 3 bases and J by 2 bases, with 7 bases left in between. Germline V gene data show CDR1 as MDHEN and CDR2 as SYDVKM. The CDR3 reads CASSFGGTNEKLFF. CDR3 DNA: TGTGCCAGCAGTTTTGGGGGCACTAATGAAAAACTGTTTTTT.

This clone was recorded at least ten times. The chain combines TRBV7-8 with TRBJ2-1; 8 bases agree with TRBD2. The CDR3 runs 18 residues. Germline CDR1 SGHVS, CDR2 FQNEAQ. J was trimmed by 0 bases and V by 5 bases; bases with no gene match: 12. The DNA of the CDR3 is TGTGCCAGCAGCCCGGGAGGGGGGGTCGCGTCCTCCTACAATGAGCAGTTCTTC. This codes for CASSPGGGVASSYNEQFF.

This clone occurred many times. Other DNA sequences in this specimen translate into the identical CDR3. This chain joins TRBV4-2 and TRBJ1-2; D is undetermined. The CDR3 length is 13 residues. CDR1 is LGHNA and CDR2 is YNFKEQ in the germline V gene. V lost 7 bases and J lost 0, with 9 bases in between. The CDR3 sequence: CASTDSPNYGYTF. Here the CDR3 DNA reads TGTGCCAGCACGGACTCCCCTAACTATGGCTACACCTTC.

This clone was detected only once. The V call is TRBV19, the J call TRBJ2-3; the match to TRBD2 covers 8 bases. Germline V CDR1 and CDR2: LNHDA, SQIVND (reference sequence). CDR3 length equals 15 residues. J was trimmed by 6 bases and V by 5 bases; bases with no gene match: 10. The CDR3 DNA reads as TGTGCCAGTAGTTCACTTAGCGGGATAAGGGATACGCAGTATTTT. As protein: CASSSLSGIRDTQYF.

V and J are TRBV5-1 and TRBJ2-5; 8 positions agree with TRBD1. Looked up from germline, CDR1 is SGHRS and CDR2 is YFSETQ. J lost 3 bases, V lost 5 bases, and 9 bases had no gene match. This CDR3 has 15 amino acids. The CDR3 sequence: CASRVQTGEKETQYF. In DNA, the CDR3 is TGCGCCAGCAGGGTCCAGACAGGGGAGAAAGAGACCCAGTACTTC.

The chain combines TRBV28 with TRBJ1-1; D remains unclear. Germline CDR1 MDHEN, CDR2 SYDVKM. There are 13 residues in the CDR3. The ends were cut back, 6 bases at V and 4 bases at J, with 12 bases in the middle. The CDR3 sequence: CASRTPGATEAFF. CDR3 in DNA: TGTGCCAGCAGAACACCCGGCGCCACTGAAGCTTTCTTT.

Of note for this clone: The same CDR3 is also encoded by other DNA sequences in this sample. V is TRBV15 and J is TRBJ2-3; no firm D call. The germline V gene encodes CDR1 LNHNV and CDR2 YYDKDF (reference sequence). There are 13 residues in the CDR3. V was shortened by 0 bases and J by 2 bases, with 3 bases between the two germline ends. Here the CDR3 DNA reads TGTGCCACCAGCAGAGACTCCACAGATACGCAGTATTTT. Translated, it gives CATSRDSTDTQYF.

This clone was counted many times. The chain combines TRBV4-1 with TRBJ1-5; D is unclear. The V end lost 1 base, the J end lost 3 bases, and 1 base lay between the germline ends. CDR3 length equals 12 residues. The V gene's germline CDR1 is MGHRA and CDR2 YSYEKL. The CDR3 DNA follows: TGCGCCAGCAGCCAAGTCAATCAGCCCCAGCATTTT. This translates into CASSQVNQPQHF.

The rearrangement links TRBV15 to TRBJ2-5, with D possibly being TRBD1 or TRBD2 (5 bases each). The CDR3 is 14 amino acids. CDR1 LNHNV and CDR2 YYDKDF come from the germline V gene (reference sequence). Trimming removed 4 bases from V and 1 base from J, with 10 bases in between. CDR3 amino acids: CATSIRDGQETQYF. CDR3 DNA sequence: TGTGCCACCAGCATCCGGGACGGCCAAGAGACCCAGTACTTC. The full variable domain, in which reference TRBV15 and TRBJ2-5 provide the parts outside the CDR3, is DAMVIQNPRYQVTQFGKPVTLSCSQTLNHNVMYWYQQKSSQAPKLLFHYYDKDFNNEADTPDNFQSRRPNTSFCFLDIRSPGLGDTAMYLCATSIRDGQETQYFGPGTRLLVL.

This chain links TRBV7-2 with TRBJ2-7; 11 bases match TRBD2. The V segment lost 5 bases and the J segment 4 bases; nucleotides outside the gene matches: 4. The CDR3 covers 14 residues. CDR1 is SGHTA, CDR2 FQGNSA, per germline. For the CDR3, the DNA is TGTGCCAGCAGCCAGGGACTAGCGGATTACGAGCAGTACTTC. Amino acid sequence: CASSQGLADYEQYF. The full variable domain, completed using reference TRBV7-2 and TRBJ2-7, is GAGVSQSPSNKVTEKGKDVELRCDPISGHTALYWYRQSLGQGLEFLIYFQGNSAPDKSGLPSDRFSAERTGGSVSTLTIQRTQQEDSAVYLCASSQGLADYEQYFGPGTRLTVT.

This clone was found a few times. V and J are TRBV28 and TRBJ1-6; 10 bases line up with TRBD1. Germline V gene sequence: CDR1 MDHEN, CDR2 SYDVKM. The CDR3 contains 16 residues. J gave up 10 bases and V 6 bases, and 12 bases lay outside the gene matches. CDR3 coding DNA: TGTGCCAGCAGCCTTACGATTGGACAGGGGGGCTCACCCCTCCACTTT. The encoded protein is CASSLTIGQGGSPLHF.

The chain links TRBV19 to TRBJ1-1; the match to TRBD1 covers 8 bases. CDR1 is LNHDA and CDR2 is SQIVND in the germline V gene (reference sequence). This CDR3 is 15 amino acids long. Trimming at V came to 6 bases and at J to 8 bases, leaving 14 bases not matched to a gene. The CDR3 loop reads CASRTGTGRIREAFF. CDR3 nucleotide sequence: TGTGCCAGTAGAACCGGGACAGGCAGAATAAGGGAAGCTTTCTTT.

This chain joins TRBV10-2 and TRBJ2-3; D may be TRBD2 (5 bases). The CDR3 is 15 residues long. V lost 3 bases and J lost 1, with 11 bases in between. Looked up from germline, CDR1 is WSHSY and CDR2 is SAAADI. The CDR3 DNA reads TGCGCCAGCAGTGACCCGGCAGCGGGCACAGATACGCAGTATTTT. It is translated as CASSDPAAGTDTQYF.

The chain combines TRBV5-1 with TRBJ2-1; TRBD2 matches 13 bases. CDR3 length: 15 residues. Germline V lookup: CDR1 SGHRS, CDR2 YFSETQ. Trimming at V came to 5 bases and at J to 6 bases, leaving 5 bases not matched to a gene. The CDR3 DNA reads TGCGCCAGCAGTCGGACTAGCGGGAGCCCCAATGAGCAGTTCTTC. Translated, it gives CASSRTSGSPNEQFF.

DNA of the CDR3: TGCGCCAGCAGCCCCTCACTAGCGGGGTTTTACAATGAGCAGTTCTTC. This sequence encodes CASSPSLAGFYNEQFF. This sequence joins TRBV5-1 and TRBJ2-1; 10 nucleotides align to TRBD2. This CDR3 comprises 16 residues. From germline, CDR1 is SGHRS and CDR2 YFSETQ. Trimming cost V 4 bases and J 4 bases; bases outside gene matches: 8. Full variable domain (rest looked up from reference TRBV5-1 and TRBJ2-1): KAGVTQTPRYLIKTRGQQVTLSCSPISGHRSVSWYQQTPGQGLQFLFEYFSETQRNKGNFPGRFSGRQFSNSRSEMNVSTLELGDSALYLCASSPSLAGFYNEQFFGPGTRLTVL.

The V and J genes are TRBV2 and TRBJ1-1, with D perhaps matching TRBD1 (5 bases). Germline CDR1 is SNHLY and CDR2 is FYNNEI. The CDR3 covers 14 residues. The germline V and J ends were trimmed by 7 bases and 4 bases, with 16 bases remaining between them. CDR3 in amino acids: CASKMIREGTEAFF. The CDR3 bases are TGTGCCAGCAAAATGATCAGGGAAGGCACTGAAGCTTTCTTT.

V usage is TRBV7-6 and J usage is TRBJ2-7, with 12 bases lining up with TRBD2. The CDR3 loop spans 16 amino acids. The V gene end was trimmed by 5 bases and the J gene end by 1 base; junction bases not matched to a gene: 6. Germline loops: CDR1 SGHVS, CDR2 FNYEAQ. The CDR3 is CASSLGLAGPSYEQYF. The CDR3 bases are TGTGCCAGCAGCCTGGGACTAGCGGGTCCATCCTACGAGCAGTACTTC.

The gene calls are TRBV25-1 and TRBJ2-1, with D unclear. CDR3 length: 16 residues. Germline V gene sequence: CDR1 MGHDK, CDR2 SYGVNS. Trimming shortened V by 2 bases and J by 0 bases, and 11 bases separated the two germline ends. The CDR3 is CASSELQPRSYNEQFF. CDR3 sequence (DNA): TGTGCCAGCAGTGAACTACAGCCGCGCTCCTACAATGAGCAGTTCTTC. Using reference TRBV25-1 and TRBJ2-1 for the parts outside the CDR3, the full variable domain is EADIYQTPRYLVIGTGKKITLECSQTMGHDKMYWYQQDPGMELHLIHYSYGVNSTEKGDLSSESTVSRIRTEHFPLTLESARPSHTSQYLCASSELQPRSYNEQFFGPGTRLTVL.